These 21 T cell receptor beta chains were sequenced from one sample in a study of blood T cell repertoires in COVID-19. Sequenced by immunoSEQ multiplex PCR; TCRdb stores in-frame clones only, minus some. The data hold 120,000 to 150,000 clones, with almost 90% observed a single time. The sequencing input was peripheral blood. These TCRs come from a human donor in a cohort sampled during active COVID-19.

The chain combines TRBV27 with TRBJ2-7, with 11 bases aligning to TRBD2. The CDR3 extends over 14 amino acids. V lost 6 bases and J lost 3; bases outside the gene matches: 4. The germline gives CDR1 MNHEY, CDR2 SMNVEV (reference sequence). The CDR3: CASRLAGEVYEQYF. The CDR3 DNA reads TGTGCCAGCAGACTAGCGGGGGAAGTCTACGAGCAGTACTTC.

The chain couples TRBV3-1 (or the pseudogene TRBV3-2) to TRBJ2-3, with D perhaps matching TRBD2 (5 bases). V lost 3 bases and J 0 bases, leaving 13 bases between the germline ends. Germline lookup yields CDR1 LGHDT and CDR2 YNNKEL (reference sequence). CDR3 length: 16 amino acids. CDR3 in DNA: TGTGCCAGCAGCCAGTTTGGGCGGGCTAGCACAGATACGCAGTATTTT. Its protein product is CASSQFGRASTDTQYF.

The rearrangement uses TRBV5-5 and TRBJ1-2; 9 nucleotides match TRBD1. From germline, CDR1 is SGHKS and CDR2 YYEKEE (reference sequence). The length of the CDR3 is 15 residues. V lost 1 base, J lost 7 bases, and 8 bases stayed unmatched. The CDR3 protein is CASSLYTGGKFGYTF. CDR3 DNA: TGTGCCAGCAGCTTGTATACAGGGGGCAAGTTTGGCTACACCTTC.

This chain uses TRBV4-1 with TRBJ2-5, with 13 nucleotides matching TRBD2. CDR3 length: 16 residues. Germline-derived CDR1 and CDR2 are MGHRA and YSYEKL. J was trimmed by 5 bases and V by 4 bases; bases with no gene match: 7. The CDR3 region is CASSPLAGGPSETQYF. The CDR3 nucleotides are TGCGCCAGCAGCCCACTAGCGGGGGGGCCTTCTGAGACCCAGTACTTC.

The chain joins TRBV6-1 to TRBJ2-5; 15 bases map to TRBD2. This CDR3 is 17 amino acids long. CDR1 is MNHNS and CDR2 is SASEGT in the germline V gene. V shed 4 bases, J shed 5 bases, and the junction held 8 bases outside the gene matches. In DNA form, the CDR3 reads TGTGCCAGCAGTGGTCTGGGACTAGCGGGAGGTGGGGAGACCCAGTACTTC. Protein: CASSGLGLAGGGETQYF.

The DNA for the CDR3 is TGTGCCAGCAGCCTCCTCGGGACAGGCTCCTACGAGCAGTACTTC. Protein sequence: CASSLLGTGSYEQYF. The V call is TRBV7-6, the J call TRBJ2-7, with 8 nucleotides matching TRBD1. V dropped 5 bases and J dropped 0; count of bases not matched to a gene: 6. CDR1 and CDR2 (germline): SGHVS, FNYEAQ. This CDR3 is built from 15 residues.

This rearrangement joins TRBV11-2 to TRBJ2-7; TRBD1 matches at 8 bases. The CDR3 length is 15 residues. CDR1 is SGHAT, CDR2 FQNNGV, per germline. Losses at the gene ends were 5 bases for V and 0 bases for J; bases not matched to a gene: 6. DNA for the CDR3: TGTGCCAGCAGCCTCCGGGACAGGCCCTCCTACGAGCAGTACTTC. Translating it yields CASSLRDRPSYEQYF. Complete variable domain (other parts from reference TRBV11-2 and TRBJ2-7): EAGVAQSPRYKIIEKRQSVAFWCNPISGHATLYWYQQILGQGPKLLIQFQNNGVVDDSQLPKDRFSAERLKGVDSTLKIQPAKLEDSAVYLCASSLRDRPSYEQYFGPGTRLTVT.

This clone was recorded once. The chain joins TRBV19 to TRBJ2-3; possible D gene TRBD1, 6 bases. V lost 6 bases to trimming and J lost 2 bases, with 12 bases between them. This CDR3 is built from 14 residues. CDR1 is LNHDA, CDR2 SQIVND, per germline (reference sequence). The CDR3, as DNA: TGTGCCAGTAGGGCAGGGGCCTACACAGATACGCAGTATTTT. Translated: CASRAGAYTDTQYF.

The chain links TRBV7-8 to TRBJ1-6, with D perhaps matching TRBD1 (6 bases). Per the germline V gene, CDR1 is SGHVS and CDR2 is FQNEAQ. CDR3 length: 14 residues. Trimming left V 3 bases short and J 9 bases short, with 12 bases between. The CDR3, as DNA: TGTGCCAGCAGCTTTGCACAGGGCACTTCACCCCTCCACTTT. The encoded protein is CASSFAQGTSPLHF. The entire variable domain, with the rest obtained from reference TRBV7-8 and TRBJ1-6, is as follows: GAGVSQSPRYKVAKRGQDVALRCDPISGHVSLFWYQQALGQGPEFLTYFQNEAQLDKSGLPSDRFFAERPEGSVSTLKIQRTQQEDSAVYLCASSFAQGTSPLHFGNGTRLTVT.

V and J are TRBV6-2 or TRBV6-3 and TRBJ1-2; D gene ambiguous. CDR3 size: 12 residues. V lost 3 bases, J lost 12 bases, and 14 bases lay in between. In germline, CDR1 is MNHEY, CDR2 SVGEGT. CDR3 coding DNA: TGTGCCAGCAGTTATGGCGGCCTGGCTGACACCTTC. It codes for CASSYGGLADTF.

Here the CDR3 DNA reads TGTGCCTGGAGTGTCCCCCTTCGGGGGGTGGGTCAGCCCCAGCATTTT. Protein product: CAWSVPLRGVGQPQHF. The V call is TRBV30, the J call TRBJ1-5; perhaps TRBD1 as D (5 bases). Germline CDR1 is GTSNPN and CDR2 is SVGIG (reference sequence). Trimming took 0 bases from V and 6 from J, leaving 18 bases between them. CDR3 size: 16 residues.

The CDR3 nucleotides are TGCGCCAGCAGCCAGGGACAGGGGGTTAACACTGAAGCTTTCTTT. The encoded protein is CASSQGQGVNTEAFF. The chain couples TRBV4-1 to TRBJ1-1, with 11 bases aligning to TRBD1. The CDR3 is made up of 15 amino acids. From germline, CDR1 is MGHRA and CDR2 YSYEKL. The junction had 2 bases not matched to a gene; V was cut back by 3 bases and J by 2 bases.

CDR3 amino acids: CSASLGGTDTQYF. CDR3 nucleotides: TGCAGTGCTAGTCTCGGGGGCACAGATACGCAGTATTTT. V and J are TRBV20-1 and TRBJ2-3; tentative D call: TRBD2 (5 bases). In germline, CDR1 is DFQATT, CDR2 SNEGSKA (reference sequence). Trimming cost V 3 bases and J 1 base, with 8 bases left between them. CDR3 length: 13 residues.

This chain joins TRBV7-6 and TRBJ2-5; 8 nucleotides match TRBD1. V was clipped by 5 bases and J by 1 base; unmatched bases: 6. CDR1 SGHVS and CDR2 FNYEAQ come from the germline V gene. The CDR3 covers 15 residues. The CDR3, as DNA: TGTGCCAGCAGCATAGAGACAGGGGTCCAAGAGACCCAGTACTTC. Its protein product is CASSIETGVQETQYF.

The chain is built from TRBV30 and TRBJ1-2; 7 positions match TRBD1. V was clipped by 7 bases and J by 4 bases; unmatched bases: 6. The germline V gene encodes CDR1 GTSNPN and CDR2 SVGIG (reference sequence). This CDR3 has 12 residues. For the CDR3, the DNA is TGTGCCTACTCGGGACAGACCTATGGCTACACCTTC. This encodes CAYSGQTYGYTF.

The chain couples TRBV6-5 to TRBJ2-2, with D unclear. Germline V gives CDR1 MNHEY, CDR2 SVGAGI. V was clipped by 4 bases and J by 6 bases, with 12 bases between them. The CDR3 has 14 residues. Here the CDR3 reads CASSSSPGSGELFF. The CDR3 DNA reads TGTGCCAGCAGTTCCTCCCCAGGTTCCGGGGAGCTGTTTTTT.

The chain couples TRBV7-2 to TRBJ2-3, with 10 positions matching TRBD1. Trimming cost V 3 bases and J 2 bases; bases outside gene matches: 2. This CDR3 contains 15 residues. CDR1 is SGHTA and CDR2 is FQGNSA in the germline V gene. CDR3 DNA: TGTGCCAGCAGCTTCGGACAGGGGGACACAGATACGCAGTATTTT. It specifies CASSFGQGDTDTQYF.

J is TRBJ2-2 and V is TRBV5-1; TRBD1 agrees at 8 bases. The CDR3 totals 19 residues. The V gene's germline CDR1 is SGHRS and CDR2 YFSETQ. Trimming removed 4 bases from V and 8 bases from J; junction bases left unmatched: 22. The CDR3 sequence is CASSPSLLTGALRTGELFF. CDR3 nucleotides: TGCGCCAGCAGCCCTTCTCTACTGACAGGGGCGTTACGAACTGGGGAGCTGTTTTTT.

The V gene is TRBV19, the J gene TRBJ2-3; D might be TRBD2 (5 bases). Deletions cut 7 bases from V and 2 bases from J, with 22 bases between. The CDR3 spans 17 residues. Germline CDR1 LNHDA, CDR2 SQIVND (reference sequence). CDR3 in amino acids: CASTLNPRTFDTDTQYF. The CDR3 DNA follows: TGTGCCAGTACCCTAAACCCCAGGACTTTTGACACAGATACGCAGTATTTT.

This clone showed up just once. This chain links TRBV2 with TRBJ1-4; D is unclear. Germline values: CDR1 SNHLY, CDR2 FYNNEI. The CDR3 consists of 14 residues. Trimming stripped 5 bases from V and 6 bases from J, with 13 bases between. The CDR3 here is CASSRIGGDEKLFF. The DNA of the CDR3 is TGTGCCAGCAGTCGTATTGGCGGGGATGAAAAACTGTTTTTT.

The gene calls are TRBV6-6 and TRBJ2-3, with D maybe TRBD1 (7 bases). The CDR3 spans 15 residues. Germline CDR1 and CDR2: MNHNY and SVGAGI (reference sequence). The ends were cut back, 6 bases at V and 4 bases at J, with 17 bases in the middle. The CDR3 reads CASRNTGEAADTQYF. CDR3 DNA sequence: TGTGCCAGCAGAAATACAGGGGAGGCTGCAGATACGCAGTATTTT.